The 5 T cell receptor beta chains given below trace back to one sample, sequenced in a study of CD8 T cells in ankylosing spondylitis. One entry per CDR3 protein results from TCRdb running MiXCR on the 5' RACE reads. The sample has about 130,000 distinct CDR3 sequences, more than 5.5% seen once. Sequencing input: blood, either unsorted or a sorted T cell fraction (not recorded which). The receptors were sampled from a female donor with ankylosing spondylitis or in good health (not recorded which).

This clonotype was observed a few times. This chain uses TRBV20-1 with TRBJ2-5, with D uncertain. The CDR3 loop spans 11 amino acids. The V end was cut by 4 bases, the J end by 5 bases, with 8 bases between. In germline, CDR1 is DFQATT, CDR2 SNEGSKA (reference sequence). CDR3 loop: CSATRLETQYF. CDR3 DNA: TGCAGTGCTACGAGATTGGAGACCCAGTACTTC.

This clonotype was recorded at least ten times. The chain has TRBV29-1 and TRBJ1-2, with 8 bases aligning to TRBD1. Trimming removed 6 bases from V and 6 bases from J; junction bases left unmatched: 6. This CDR3 has 12 amino acids. Germline-derived CDR1 and CDR2 are SQVTM and ANQGSEA. CDR3 DNA sequence: TGCAGCGTCGCATCAGGGGGCAATGGCTACACCTTC. Translating it yields CSVASGGNGYTF.

The chain links TRBV27 to TRBJ2-5; D call uncertain. CDR1 is MNHEY, CDR2 SMNVEV, per germline (reference sequence). V was shortened by 2 bases and J by 5 bases, with 18 bases between the two germline ends. This CDR3 region has 16 residues. This CDR3 is CASSLRASAPGETQYF. In DNA, the CDR3 is TGTGCCAGCAGTTTAAGGGCCAGCGCACCCGGTGAGACCCAGTACTTC.

As to this clonotype: This sequence may be a read error, since a much larger clone differs from it by one base. The J gene is TRBJ1-5, the V gene TRBV24-1, with D hard to call. Germline V CDR1 and CDR2: KGHDR, SFDVKD. CDR3 length: 12 residues. Trimming took off 3 bases at V and 4 bases at J, with 3 bases between the two ends. The CDR3 DNA reads TGTGCCACCAGTGATGTAAATCAGCCCCAGCATTTT. As protein: CATSDVNQPQHF.

This clonotype was seen repeatedly, ten times or more. The gene calls are TRBV12-3 or TRBV12-4 and TRBJ1-1; perhaps TRBD1 as D (6 bases). V gave up 5 bases and J gave up 5 bases, with 15 bases separating them. CDR3 length equals 14 residues. The CDR3 coding sequence is TGTGCCAGCAGTCTAACAGGGCTGGCTACTGAAGCTTTCTTT. It yields the protein CASSLTGLATEAFF.